The 4 T cell receptor beta chains listed next were all sequenced from one sample in a study of cytomegalovirus exposure and HLA in healthy donors. The PCR used 60 Vbeta and 13 Jbeta primers. TCRdb keeps only in-frame clones here, not all; method: immunoSEQ multiplex PCR. The sample has approximately 160,000 clones; 65% to 80% are singletons. The source material was PBMCs. The receptors were gathered from a woman aged 50 to 60 in good health and CMV-seropositive.

CDR3: CAWSVPLLLAPRGTDTQYF. The CDR3 coding sequence is TGTGCCTGGAGTGTACCCCTCCTTCTAGCCCCCCGAGGCACAGATACGCAGTATTTT. The gene calls are TRBV30 and TRBJ2-3; D is perhaps TRBD2 (5 bases). The V and J ends lost 0 bases and 1 base respectively, with 23 bases between them. CDR3 length: 19 residues. CDR1 and CDR2 from the germline V gene are GTSNPN and SVGIG (reference sequence). The complete variable domain, with remaining parts taken from reference TRBV30 and TRBJ2-3, reads SQTIHQWPATLVQPVGSPLSLECTVEGTSNPNLYWYRQAAGRGLQLLFYSVGIGQISSEVPQNLSASRPQDRQFILSSKKLLLSDSGFYLCAWSVPLLLAPRGTDTQYFGPGTRLTVL.

The chain uses TRBV16 and TRBJ2-2, with 7 bases fitting TRBD1. This CDR3 contains 15 residues. CDR1 is KGHSY and CDR2 is FQNENV in the germline V gene. V shed 4 bases, J shed 1 base, and the junction held 3 bases outside the gene matches. The CDR3 protein is CASSRQGQNTGELFF. Written as DNA, the CDR3 is TGTGCCAGCAGCCGACAGGGACAGAACACCGGGGAGCTGTTTTTT. The whole variable domain, remainder taken from reference TRBV16 and TRBJ2-2, is GEEVAQTPKHLVRGEGQKAKLYCAPIKGHSYVFWYQQVLKNEFKFLISFQNENVFDETGMPKERFSAKCLPNSPCSLEIQATKLEDSAVYFCASSRQGQNTGELFFGEGSRLTVL.

This clone has just one count. The gene calls are TRBV5-6 and TRBJ1-2; TRBD1 matches at 8 bases. The CDR3 consists of 16 residues. CDR1 is SGHDT, CDR2 YYEEEE, per germline. J was trimmed by 8 bases and V by 0 bases; bases with no gene match: 12. CDR3 residues: CASSLADRGSAQGYTF. CDR3 sequence (DNA): TGTGCCAGCAGCTTGGCCGACAGGGGAAGTGCTCAAGGCTACACCTTC.

Many counts were recorded for this clone. The rearrangement links TRBV25-1 to TRBJ1-1; TRBD1 matches 7 bases. With V trimmed by 0 bases and J by 2 bases, 6 bases remained unmatched. CDR1 and CDR2 from the germline V gene are MGHDK and SYGVNS. This CDR3 region has 16 residues. The CDR3 loop is CASSEYHGTDNTEAFF. The CDR3 bases are TGTGCCAGCAGTGAATATCACGGGACAGATAACACTGAAGCTTTCTTT.